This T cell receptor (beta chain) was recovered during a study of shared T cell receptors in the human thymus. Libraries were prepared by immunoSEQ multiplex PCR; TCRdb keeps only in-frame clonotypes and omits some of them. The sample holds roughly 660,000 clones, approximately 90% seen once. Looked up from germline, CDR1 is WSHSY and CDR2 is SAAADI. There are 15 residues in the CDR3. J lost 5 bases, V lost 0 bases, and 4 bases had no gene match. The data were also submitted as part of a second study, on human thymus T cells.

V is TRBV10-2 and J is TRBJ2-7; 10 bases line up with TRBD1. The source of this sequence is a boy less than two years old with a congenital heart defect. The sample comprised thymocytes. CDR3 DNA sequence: TGCGCCAGCAGTGAGTCGCCGGGACAGGGGCACGAGCAGTACTTC. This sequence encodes CASSESPGQGHEQYF.